Shown below are 4 T cell receptor beta chains from a single sample sequenced in a study of T cell responses to AZD1222 COVID-19 vaccine. Libraries were prepared by immunoSEQ multiplex PCR; TCRdb keeps only in-frame clonotypes and omits some of them. The sample holds about 120,000 clones, about 85% seen once. The sequencing here drew on peripheral blood, taken on day 0 of AZD1222 vaccination. All receptors derive from an adult in good health.

The genes are TRBV7-3 and TRBJ2-2; possible D gene TRBD2, 6 bases. V lost 1 base and J 0 bases, leaving 9 bases between the germline ends. The CDR3 extends over 16 amino acids. Germline lookup yields CDR1 SGHTA and CDR2 FQGTGA. CDR3: CASSLRGDSNTGELFF. The CDR3 coding sequence is TGTGCCAGCAGCTTAAGGGGGGATTCGAACACCGGGGAGCTGTTTTTT.

This chain joins TRBV4-1 and TRBJ2-1, with a possible D match to TRBD2 (5 bases). Germline loops: CDR1 MGHRA, CDR2 YSYEKL. The CDR3 extends over 13 amino acids. V shed 4 bases and J shed 6 bases, with 10 bases lying between them. Written as DNA, the CDR3 is TGCGCCAGCAGCCCTTCTGAGGGCAATGAGCAGTTCTTC. Its translation is CASSPSEGNEQFF.

This clone was seen a single time. The V call is TRBV18, the J call TRBJ1-5; TRBD1 agrees at 10 bases. V shed 3 bases, J shed 6 bases, and the junction held 5 bases outside the gene matches. The CDR3 extends over 15 amino acids. Germline values: CDR1 KGHSH, CDR2 LQKENI. This CDR3 reads CASSPYGTGVQPQHF. The CDR3, as DNA: TGTGCCAGCTCACCTTATGGGACAGGGGTTCAGCCCCAGCATTTT.

This clone was seen more than once but under ten times. The chain uses TRBV21-1 and TRBJ2-2; the table's D gene call, TRBD1, was not cross checked with the DNA. TRBV21-1 is a pseudogene locus. The CDR3 runs 14 residues. CDR3 sequence reads: CASRAGSNTGELFF. The CDR3 nucleotides read TGTGCCAGCAGAGCAGGTTCGAACACCGGGGAGCTGTTTTTT.